What follows are 29 T cell receptor beta chains derived from one specimen sequenced in a study of blood T cells in healthy people across ages. Then a second PCR, running roughly 7 to 11 cycles, was carried out with a sample-barcoded 5' primer and a J-beta primer mix. One entry per CDR3 protein, called by TCRdb with MiXCR from the 5' RACE reads. The table has fewer than 700,000 distinct CDR3 sequences, 40% to 45% seen once; the top ten hold around 32%. Specimen: blood. These TCRs come from a man older than 75 in good health.

The chain combines TRBV6-1 with TRBJ2-2; perhaps TRBD1 as D (5 bases). From germline, CDR1 is MNHNS and CDR2 SASEGT. The V and J ends lost 7 bases and 2 bases respectively, with 14 bases between them. CDR3 length: 15 amino acids. CDR3 coding DNA: TGTGCCAGCACCCCTGGACAACCCAACACCGGGGAGCTGTTTTTT. This translates into CASTPGQPNTGELFF.

This sequence joins TRBV25-1 and TRBJ2-5; the D gene is possibly TRBD1 (5 bases). The germline gives CDR1 MGHDK, CDR2 SYGVNS. The CDR3 has 14 residues. Trimming took 2 bases from V and 5 from J, leaving 12 bases between them. The CDR3 protein is CASSERPGKETQYF. The CDR3 DNA follows: TGTGCCAGCAGTGAACGCCCAGGGAAGGAGACCCAGTACTTC.

This rearrangement joins TRBV20-1 to TRBJ1-6, with 8 bases lining up with TRBD1. The germline V gene has CDR1 DFQATT and CDR2 SNEGSKA (reference sequence). After removal of 1 base from V and 9 bases from J, the junction contained 5 bases not matched to a gene. The CDR3 spans 14 residues. The CDR3 here is CSARAGQGPSPLHF. CDR3 in DNA: TGCAGTGCTAGAGCCGGACAGGGCCCTTCACCCCTCCACTTT.

This chain joins TRBV12-5 and TRBJ2-1; TRBD1 agrees at 11 bases. Trimming removed 1 base from V and 3 bases from J; junction bases left unmatched: 5. From germline, CDR1 is LGHNT and CDR2 FRNRAP. This CDR3 region has 17 residues. CDR3 loop: CASGLGPGQGDYNEQFF. The CDR3 DNA is TGTGCTAGTGGTTTGGGACCGGGACAGGGGGACTACAATGAGCAGTTCTTC.

This clonotype has more than one count but fewer than ten. The rearrangement uses TRBV5-6 and TRBJ1-5; no clear D gene. V lost 2 bases, J lost 3 bases, and 9 bases lay in between. CDR3 length: 14 amino acids. Germline lookup yields CDR1 SGHDT and CDR2 YYEEEE. Written as DNA, the CDR3 is TGTGCCAGCAGCTTCTGGGCGAACAATCAGCCCCAGCATTTT. Its translation is CASSFWANNQPQHF.

The chain couples TRBV6-2 or TRBV6-3 to TRBJ2-2; 11 nucleotides line up with TRBD2. This CDR3 has 16 residues. V lost 5 bases to trimming and J lost 1 base; unmatched junction nucleotides: 3. Germline V gene data show CDR1 as MNHEY and CDR2 as SVGEGT. The CDR3: CASSGGTSGNTGELFF. In DNA form, the CDR3 reads TGTGCCAGCAGTGGTGGGACTAGCGGGAACACCGGGGAGCTGTTTTTT.

This clonotype was detected only once. V and J are TRBV2 and TRBJ1-2, with D perhaps TRBD1 (5 bases). Deletions cut 11 bases from V and 5 bases from J, with 21 bases between. Germline V gene data show CDR1 as SNHLY and CDR2 as FYNNEI. The CDR3 contains 14 residues. CDR3 loop: CACILAGTAYGYTF. The DNA of the CDR3 is TGTGCCTGCATTTTGGCCGGGACCGCGTATGGCTACACCTTC.

This chain connects TRBV20-1 to TRBJ1-4; 9 nucleotides line up with TRBD1. Per the germline V gene, CDR1 is DFQATT and CDR2 is SNEGSKA (reference sequence). This CDR3 has 16 residues. The V gene end was trimmed by 2 bases and the J gene end by 4 bases; junction bases not matched to a gene: 8. Here the CDR3 DNA reads TGCAGTGCTAGAACGGGGACAGGGTCGTTTAATGAAAAACTGTTTTTT. Its protein product is CSARTGTGSFNEKLFF.

This clonotype was observed a handful of times. The V and J genes are TRBV29-1 and TRBJ1-5; D is uncertain. The germline V and J ends were trimmed by 6 bases and 2 bases, with 8 bases remaining between them. CDR1 is SQVTM, CDR2 ANQGSEA, per germline. CDR3 length: 12 residues. The CDR3: CSVKDGNQPQHF. The CDR3 nucleotides read TGCAGCGTGAAAGACGGCAATCAGCCCCAGCATTTT.

This chain uses TRBV15 with TRBJ1-2, with 8 bases lining up with TRBD1. Trimming at V came to 0 bases and at J to 5 bases, leaving 11 bases not matched to a gene. The CDR3 loop spans 17 amino acids. Germline V CDR1 and CDR2: LNHNV, YYDKDF (reference sequence). The CDR3 here is CATSRDSGGAGKYGYTF. The CDR3 DNA reads as TGTGCCACCAGCAGAGATTCAGGGGGCGCAGGGAAGTATGGCTACACCTTC.

As to this clonotype: This may stem from a read error, because a much larger clone lies one nucleotide away. The chain joins TRBV15 to TRBJ2-3; D remains unclear. Germline CDR1 is LNHNV and CDR2 is YYDKDF (reference sequence). The ends were cut back, 7 bases at V and 2 bases at J, with 10 bases in the middle. This CDR3 contains 13 residues. The CDR3: CATKLGITDTQYF. The CDR3 DNA follows: TGTGCCACCAAGCTGGGAATCACAGATACGCAGTATTTT.

The chain employs TRBV5-4 and TRBJ2-5; D is tentatively TRBD1 or TRBD2 (5 bases each). The DNA end is a closer match to TRBJ2-7, so the J assignment may be wrong. CDR1 SGHNT and CDR2 YYREEE come from the germline V gene (reference sequence). The CDR3 runs to 16 residues. The CDR3 loop is CASSLSPDGTVYEQYF. DNA for the CDR3: TGTGCCAGCAGCTTGTCACCGGACGGGACCGTCTACGAGCAGTACTTC.

Only a few counts were recorded for this clonotype. The rearrangement joins TRBV30 to TRBJ1-2; no firm D call. CDR1 and CDR2 (germline): GTSNPN, SVGIG (reference sequence). Trimming cost V 1 base and J 8 bases, with 8 bases left between them. The CDR3 spans 11 residues. CDR3 DNA sequence: TGTGCCTGGAGTGAAGGGATCGGCTACACCTTC. As protein: CAWSEGIGYTF.

For this clonotype: The germline gene is not matched at one end of the junction; a read error may be the cause. The J gene is TRBJ2-1, the V gene TRBV5-5; 9 bases fit TRBD1. Germline V gene data show CDR1 as SGHKS and CDR2 as YYEKEE (reference sequence). The CDR3 runs 19 residues. The CDR3 loop is CASSPGRFGTGSTYNGQFF. Here the CDR3 DNA reads TGTGCCAGCAGCCCGGGGCGTTTCGGGACAGGGAGCACCTACAATGGGCAGTTCTTC.

This clonotype was picked up one time. The gene calls are TRBV5-4 and TRBJ1-4; TRBD1 agrees at 7 bases. Germline lookup yields CDR1 SGHNT and CDR2 YYREEE (reference sequence). V lost 4 bases to trimming and J lost 4 bases; unmatched junction nucleotides: 7. The CDR3 extends over 15 amino acids. CDR3 DNA sequence: TGTGCCAGCAGCCGGGGACAGTCGGGTAATGAAAAACTGTTTTTT. As protein: CASSRGQSGNEKLFF.

The chain joins TRBV4-3 to TRBJ1-1, with D perhaps matching TRBD1 (5 bases). CDR1 and CDR2 from the germline V gene are LGHNA and YSLEER. The CDR3 extends over 14 amino acids. Trimming took off 0 bases at V and 6 bases at J, with 11 bases between the two ends. CDR3 in amino acids: CASSQDRGAAEAFF. CDR3 nucleotides: TGCGCCAGCAGCCAAGATCGAGGGGCGGCTGAAGCTTTCTTT.

J is TRBJ2-1 and V is TRBV3-1; TRBD2 matches 11 bases. The CDR3 is made up of 17 amino acids. The germline CDR1 and CDR2 sequences are LGHDT and YNNKEL (reference sequence). Trimming at V came to 5 bases and at J to 7 bases, leaving 13 bases not matched to a gene. The CDR3 here is CASSIRGRIAGGNEQFF. The CDR3 nucleotides read TGTGCCAGCAGCATAAGAGGAAGGATAGCGGGGGGGAATGAGCAGTTCTTC.

The chain links TRBV12-3 or TRBV12-4 to TRBJ2-7, with 14 nucleotides matching TRBD2. Germline trimming cut 6 bases from V and 8 bases from J; bases unmatched to any gene: 9. This CDR3 has 15 amino acids. CDR3 protein: CASSPGTSGRNKQYF. In nucleotides, the CDR3 is TGTGCCAGCAGCCCCGGGACTAGCGGGAGAAACAAGCAGTACTTC.

This CDR3 reads CASSESGQGKNIQYF. The DNA for the CDR3 is TGCGCCAGCAGTGAGTCAGGGCAGGGGAAAAACATTCAGTACTTC. The gene calls are TRBV10-1 and TRBJ2-4; perhaps TRBD1 as D (6 bases). The germline V gene has CDR1 WNHNN and CDR2 SYGVQD (reference sequence). The V end was cut by 0 bases, the J end by 4 bases, with 10 bases between. This CDR3 spans 15 amino acids.

The chain couples TRBV4-2 to TRBJ2-3; 13 positions agree with TRBD2. V gave up 1 base and J gave up 0 bases; unmatched junction bases: 4. The CDR3 has 18 residues. Germline V gives CDR1 LGHNA, CDR2 YNFKEQ. CDR3 sequence: CASSQGTSGGGSTDTQYF. The CDR3 DNA is TGTGCCAGCAGCCAAGGGACTAGCGGGGGAGGAAGCACAGATACGCAGTATTTT.

CDR3: CASSHPNRGTYEQYF. In DNA, the CDR3 is TGCGCCAGCAGCCACCCCAACAGGGGAACCTACGAGCAGTACTTC. The chain is built from TRBV4-1 and TRBJ2-7; 7 nucleotides line up with TRBD1. CDR1 is MGHRA, CDR2 YSYEKL, per germline. The CDR3 loop spans 15 amino acids. Germline trimming cut 3 bases from V and 2 bases from J; bases unmatched to any gene: 7.

The table lists this clonotype with many counts. The V call is TRBV7-6, the J call TRBJ1-1; TRBD1 aligns across 10 bases. The germline gives CDR1 SGHVS, CDR2 FNYEAQ. The CDR3 loop spans 15 amino acids. V shed 0 bases and J 5 bases; nucleotides not matched to a gene: 3. The CDR3 is CASSLAGTGATEAFF. Here the CDR3 DNA reads TGTGCCAGCAGCTTAGCGGGGACAGGGGCGACTGAAGCTTTCTTT.

This clonotype has a handful of counts. The genes are TRBV3-1 and TRBJ2-5, with a tentative D call TRBD2 (6 bases). Deletions cut 3 bases from V and 4 bases from J, with 9 bases between. The CDR3 runs to 13 residues. CDR1 LGHDT and CDR2 YNNKEL come from the germline V gene (reference sequence). CDR3 protein: CASSQASVETQYF. The CDR3 coding sequence is TGTGCCAGCAGCCAGGCTAGCGTAGAGACCCAGTACTTC.

This clonotype was seen more than once but under ten times. The chain joins TRBV2 to TRBJ2-3, with 7 bases aligning to TRBD2. CDR1 is SNHLY and CDR2 is FYNNEI in the germline V gene. The V segment lost 6 bases and the J segment 3 bases; nucleotides outside the gene matches: 9. The CDR3 has 15 residues. CDR3 in DNA: TGTGCCAGCAGGGGGGAGGGTGGAGGGACAGATACGCAGTATTTT. Its translation is CASRGEGGGTDTQYF.

There are a few counts of this clonotype. The genes are TRBV5-1 and TRBJ2-7; possible D gene TRBD2, 5 bases. This CDR3 has 16 residues. Trimming stripped 3 bases from V and 0 bases from J, with 16 bases between. CDR1 and CDR2 (germline): SGHRS, YFSETQ. The CDR3 DNA sequence: TGCGCCAGCAGCTATTGGTGGGAGAAGAGCTCCTACGAGCAGTACTTC. The encoded protein is CASSYWWEKSSYEQYF. The whole variable domain, remainder taken from reference TRBV5-1 and TRBJ2-7, is KAGVTQTPRYLIKTRGQQVTLSCSPISGHRSVSWYQQTPGQGLQFLFEYFSETQRNKGNFPGRFSGRQFSNSRSEMNVSTLELGDSALYLCASSYWWEKSSYEQYFGPGTRLTVT.

Remarks on this clonotype: The junction does not match germline at one end; this may be a read error. The rearrangement links TRBV28 to TRBJ2-4; the match to TRBD2 covers 12 bases. The J call may be in error: the DNA end matches TRBJ2-7 better. This CDR3 has 16 residues. Per the germline V gene, CDR1 is MDHEN and CDR2 is SYDVKM. CDR3 nucleotides: TGCGCCAGCAGTTTATTGACTAGCGGGAGAATGTACGAGCAGTACTTC. It translates to CASSLLTSGRMYEQYF.

On this clonotype itself: With a much larger clone just one base away, this may be a read error. The chain has TRBV20-1 and TRBJ2-5, with D unresolved. Germline CDR1 reads DFQATT; CDR2 reads SNEGSKA (reference sequence). This CDR3 contains 14 residues. The V and J ends lost 0 bases and 1 base respectively, with 9 bases between them. CDR3 nucleotides: TGCAGTGCTAGAGATAACAAGGGCCAAGAGACCCAGTACTTC. Translated: CSARDNKGQETQYF.

The CDR3 is CASSQDQASAYTF. CDR3 coding DNA: TGTGCCAGCAGCCAAGATCAGGCCAGTGCCTACACCTTC. This sequence joins TRBV3-1 and TRBJ1-2; unclear D gene. Germline CDR1 is LGHDT and CDR2 is YNNKEL (reference sequence). Trimming shortened V by 0 bases and J by 10 bases, and 12 bases separated the two germline ends. This CDR3 region has 13 residues.

The chain combines TRBV9 with TRBJ2-1, with D maybe TRBD1 (6 bases). In germline, CDR1 is SGDLS, CDR2 YYNGEE. V was pared by 4 bases and J by 0 bases, with 14 bases between. The CDR3 is 16 residues long. The CDR3 DNA sequence: TGTGCCAGCAGCTTATACAGGGATAGCTCCTACAATGAGCAGTTCTTC. It translates to CASSLYRDSSYNEQFF.